This T cell receptor beta chain was captured in a study of cytomegalovirus exposure and HLA in healthy donors. The primer mix had 60 Vbeta and 13 Jbeta primers. The method was immunoSEQ multiplex PCR; TCRdb's version includes in-frame clones alone and lacks a portion of them. Its listing shows about 130,000 clones. Sequenced material: PBMCs. The receptor was isolated from a man aged 18 to 30 in good health and CMV-seronegative.

Here the CDR3 DNA reads TGTGCCAGCAGCTCGTGGGACAGGGGGCGCTTTCCTGAAGCTTTCTTT. Amino acids: CASSSWDRGRFPEAFF. V gene TRBV13 combines with J gene TRBJ1-1, with TRBD1 matching over 12 bases. CDR1 and CDR2 (germline): PRHDT, FYEKMQ (reference sequence). V was pared by 4 bases and J by 6 bases, with 9 bases of the junction left unmatched. The CDR3 sequence is 16 residues long.